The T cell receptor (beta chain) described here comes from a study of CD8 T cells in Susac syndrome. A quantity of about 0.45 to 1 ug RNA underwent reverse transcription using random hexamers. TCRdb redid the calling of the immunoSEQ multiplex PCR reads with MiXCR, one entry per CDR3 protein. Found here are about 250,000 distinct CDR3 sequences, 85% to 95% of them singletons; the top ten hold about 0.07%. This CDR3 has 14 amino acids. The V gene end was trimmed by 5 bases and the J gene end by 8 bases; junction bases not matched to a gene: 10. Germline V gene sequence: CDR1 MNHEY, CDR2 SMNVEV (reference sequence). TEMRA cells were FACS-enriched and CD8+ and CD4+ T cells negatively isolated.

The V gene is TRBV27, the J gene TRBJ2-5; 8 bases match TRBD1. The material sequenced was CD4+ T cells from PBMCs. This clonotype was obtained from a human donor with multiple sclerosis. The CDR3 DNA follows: TGTGCCAGCAGTGGACAGGGATCTGCTGGTACCCAGTACTTC. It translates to CASSGQGSAGTQYF.